These 30 T cell receptor beta chains originate from one sample sequenced in a study of blood T cell repertoires in COVID-19. Produced via immunoSEQ multiplex PCR; TCRdb's table is partial and in-frame only. The table lists 120,000 to 150,000 clones, 87% of them singletons. The sample was peripheral blood. Every receptor here comes from a middle-aged man who had recovered from COVID-19.

The V and J genes are TRBV7-9 and TRBJ1-2, with 9 bases lining up with TRBD1. Germline-derived CDR1 and CDR2 are SEHNR and FQNEAQ (reference sequence). The CDR3 runs 16 residues. The V segment lost 1 base and the J segment 4 bases; nucleotides outside the gene matches: 7. The CDR3 sequence: CASSLEGDRATYGYTF. DNA of the CDR3: TGTGCCAGCAGCTTAGAGGGGGACAGGGCCACCTATGGCTACACCTTC. Variable domain in full (rest from reference TRBV7-9 and TRBJ1-2): DTGVSQNPRHKITKRGQNVTFRCDPISEHNRLYWYRQTLGQGPEFLTYFQNEAQLEKSRLLSDRFSAERPKGSFSTLEIQRTEQGDSAMYLCASSLEGDRATYGYTFGSGTRLTVV.

The chain employs TRBV3-1 (or the pseudogene TRBV3-2) and TRBJ2-5, with 7 bases matching TRBD2. CDR3 length: 15 amino acids. Germline V gene sequence: CDR1 LGHDT, CDR2 YNNKEL (reference sequence). The V segment lost 0 bases and the J segment 5 bases; nucleotides outside the gene matches: 6. Written as DNA, the CDR3 is TGTGCCAGCAGCCAAGATCTGGGGGGGAGTGAGACCCAGTACTTC. It specifies CASSQDLGGSETQYF.

The rearrangement joins TRBV6-6 to TRBJ1-5; TRBD1 might be the D (6 bases). Trimming took 6 bases from V and 2 from J, leaving 17 bases between them. This CDR3 spans 16 amino acids. The germline V gene encodes CDR1 MNHNY and CDR2 SVGAGI (reference sequence). CDR3 amino acids: CASRQTPGVRNQPQHF. CDR3 sequence (DNA): TGTGCCAGCAGGCAGACCCCAGGGGTTCGCAATCAGCCCCAGCATTTT.

J is TRBJ2-1 and V is TRBV9; 7 bases line up with TRBD2. The CDR3 has 14 residues. Trimming removed 6 bases from V and 8 bases from J; junction bases left unmatched: 11. Germline V gene lookup returns CDR1 SGDLS and CDR2 YYNGEE. CDR3 bases: TGTGCCAGCACCCACCTGTCCGCGGGGGATGAGCAGTTCTTC. Its protein product is CASTHLSAGDEQFF. Variable domain in full (rest from reference TRBV9 and TRBJ2-1): DSGVTQTPKHLITATGQRVTLRCSPRSGDLSVYWYQQSLDQGLQFLIQYYNGEERAKGNILERFSAQQFPDLHSELNLSSLELGDSALYFCASTHLSAGDEQFFGPGTRLTVL.

This clone was observed once. This rearrangement joins TRBV6-5 to TRBJ2-3; 9 bases agree with TRBD2. Trimming took 0 bases from V and 4 from J; bases not matched to a gene: 2. CDR1 and CDR2 (germline): MNHEY, SVGAGI. The CDR3 runs to 15 residues. The CDR3 spells CASSYSRGGADTQYF. The CDR3 nucleotides read TGTGCCAGCAGTTACTCGCGGGGGGGTGCAGATACGCAGTATTTT.

This clone has only a few counts. The V call is TRBV6-2 or TRBV6-3, the J call TRBJ1-1; 9 nucleotides line up with TRBD1. The CDR3 has 21 amino acids. Germline assignment: CDR1 MNHEY and CDR2 SVGEGT. V trimming: 2 bases; J trimming: 5 bases; junction bases outside the gene matches: 24. The CDR3 nucleotides are TGTGCCAGCAGTTACCCCCTATGGGACAGGGACAAAAGGGGACTAAGGACTGAAGCTTTCTTT. Amino acid sequence: CASSYPLWDRDKRGLRTEAFF.

This chain connects TRBV10-3 to TRBJ2-1; 7 nucleotides match TRBD2. V trimming: 0 bases; J trimming: 3 bases; junction bases outside the gene matches: 2. This CDR3 contains 15 residues. CDR1 is ENHRY, CDR2 SYGVKD, per germline. The CDR3 nucleotides read TGTGCCATCAGTGAGTCGGGGGGGGACTACAATGAGCAGTTCTTC. It translates to CAISESGGDYNEQFF.

V is TRBV7-2 and J is TRBJ2-3; 8 bases agree with TRBD1. Losses at the gene ends were 4 bases for V and 2 bases for J; bases not matched to a gene: 5. Germline V CDR1 and CDR2: SGHTA, FQGNSA. The CDR3 loop spans 15 amino acids. DNA of the CDR3: TGTGCCAGCAGCTCCGGACAGGGAACCACAGATACGCAGTATTTT. Translation: CASSSGQGTTDTQYF. The full variable domain, with the rest looked up from reference TRBV7-2 and TRBJ2-3, is GAGVSQSPSNKVTEKGKDVELRCDPISGHTALYWYRQSLGQGLEFLIYFQGNSAPDKSGLPSDRFSAERTGGSVSTLTIQRTQQEDSAVYLCASSSGQGTTDTQYFGPGTRLTVL.

The V and J genes are TRBV6-6 and TRBJ1-1, with 8 bases aligning to TRBD1. Trimming cost V 4 bases and J 0 bases; bases outside gene matches: 7. CDR1 and CDR2 (germline): MNHNY, SVGAGI (reference sequence). CDR3 length: 16 amino acids. This CDR3 is CASSSGGQEMNTEAFF. CDR3 nucleotide sequence: TGTGCCAGCAGTTCCGGGGGACAGGAGATGAACACTGAAGCTTTCTTT.

The chain carries TRBV6-5 and TRBJ1-2, with D possibly matching TRBD1 (6 bases). This CDR3 region has 14 residues. CDR1 MNHEY and CDR2 SVGAGI come from the germline V gene. Trimming shortened V by 7 bases and J by 4 bases, and 16 bases separated the two germline ends. DNA for the CDR3: TGTGCCAGCATAGCCACCGGGACATTCTATGGCTACACCTTC. Translated: CASIATGTFYGYTF.

The gene calls are TRBV7-9 and TRBJ1-1, with D perhaps matching TRBD1 (6 bases). This CDR3 comprises 14 residues. Trimming pared 1 base from V and 5 bases from J, leaving 11 bases between. The germline V gene has CDR1 SEHNR and CDR2 FQNEAQ (reference sequence). The CDR3 nucleotides are TGTGCCAGCAGCTTAGGCAGGGGAAGTACTGAAGCTTTCTTT. Translating it yields CASSLGRGSTEAFF.

This chain connects TRBV4-3 to TRBJ2-7; 11 positions match TRBD2. Germline V CDR1 and CDR2: LGHNA, YSLEER. The CDR3 runs to 15 residues. V trimming: 4 bases; J trimming: 6 bases; junction bases outside the gene matches: 8. Written as DNA, the CDR3 is TGCGCCAGCAGCCTTAGTAGCGGGGGGGTGAGCGAGCAGTACTTC. It is translated as CASSLSSGGVSEQYF.

The chain combines TRBV4-1 with TRBJ2-1, with 10 nucleotides matching TRBD1. Germline lookup yields CDR1 MGHRA and CDR2 YSYEKL. With V trimmed by 4 bases and J by 0 bases, 6 bases remained unmatched. The CDR3 runs to 17 residues. The CDR3 spells CASSLRGDRGSYNEQFF. For the CDR3, the DNA is TGCGCCAGCAGCCTCAGAGGGGACAGGGGCTCCTACAATGAGCAGTTCTTC.

The J gene is TRBJ1-1, the V gene TRBV19; TRBD1 matches at 8 bases. Trimming took 4 bases from V and 7 from J; bases not matched to a gene: 8. In germline, CDR1 is LNHDA, CDR2 SQIVND (reference sequence). The CDR3 has 14 amino acids. CDR3 protein: CASSNQGARNEAFF. CDR3 nucleotide sequence: TGTGCCAGTAGTAATCAGGGGGCAAGGAATGAAGCTTTCTTT.

The chain links TRBV5-1 to TRBJ2-7; D not certain. Germline V gene data show CDR1 as SGHRS and CDR2 as YFSETQ. The CDR3 consists of 14 residues. V was cut by 1 base and J by 1 base, with 9 bases left in between. CDR3 loop: CASSLHSNSYEQYF. In DNA, the CDR3 is TGCGCCAGCAGCTTGCACAGCAATTCCTACGAGCAGTACTTC.

This clone was recorded a few times. This chain uses TRBV9 with TRBJ2-1; 10 bases agree with TRBD2. Per the germline V gene, CDR1 is SGDLS and CDR2 is YYNGEE. V was pared by 0 bases and J by 5 bases, with 2 bases of the junction left unmatched. The CDR3 totals 15 residues. CDR3 residues: CASSVVLAGDNEQFF. In DNA form, the CDR3 reads TGTGCCAGCAGCGTAGTCCTAGCGGGGGACAATGAGCAGTTCTTC.

CDR3 loop: CASSYRGGPNYEQYF. As DNA, the CDR3 is TGTGCCAGCAGTTACCGGGGGGGCCCAAACTACGAGCAGTACTTC. The chain carries TRBV6-5 and TRBJ2-7, with 8 bases fitting TRBD2. J was trimmed by 3 bases and V by 2 bases; bases with no gene match: 6. This CDR3 has 15 residues. Germline V gene data show CDR1 as MNHEY and CDR2 as SVGAGI.

This CDR3 is CASSLEQGPYEQYF. CDR3 coding DNA: TGCGCCAGCAGCTTGGAACAGGGCCCCTACGAGCAGTACTTC. J is TRBJ2-7 and V is TRBV5-1, with D maybe TRBD1 (6 bases). With 0 bases removed from V and 2 bases from J, the gap between germline ends came to 9 bases. This CDR3 spans 14 amino acids. The germline V gene has CDR1 SGHRS and CDR2 YFSETQ.

In nucleotides, the CDR3 is TGTGCCAGCAGTTATGGCAGGGGCTACGAGCAGTACTTC. Translating it yields CASSYGRGYEQYF. The rearrangement links TRBV6-5 to TRBJ2-7, with TRBD1 as a possible D gene (6 bases). With 3 bases removed from V and 3 bases from J, the gap between germline ends came to 9 bases. Germline V lookup: CDR1 MNHEY, CDR2 SVGAGI. CDR3 length: 13 amino acids.

This clone was found a few times. The V and J genes are TRBV5-4 and TRBJ1-5; 7 bases fit TRBD1. This CDR3 contains 13 residues. Trimming at V came to 0 bases and at J to 7 bases, leaving 1 base not matched to a gene. Germline-derived CDR1 and CDR2 are SGHNT and YYREEE (reference sequence). The DNA of the CDR3 is TGTGCCAGCAGCTTGGAAGGGGGCCAGCCCCAGCATTTT. Translation: CASSLEGGQPQHF.

J is TRBJ2-7 and V is TRBV9; 11 nucleotides match TRBD1. Losses at the gene ends were 3 bases for V and 2 bases for J; bases not matched to a gene: 4. Germline V lookup: CDR1 SGDLS, CDR2 YYNGEE. The CDR3 runs 15 residues. The CDR3 is CASSGRDRGAYEQYF. The CDR3, as DNA: TGTGCCAGCAGCGGTCGGGACAGGGGGGCCTACGAGCAGTACTTC.

The rearrangement links TRBV30 to TRBJ2-7, with D tentatively TRBD1 (5 bases). Trimming pared 2 bases from V and 5 bases from J, leaving 7 bases between. CDR3 size: 11 residues. Germline V gene data show CDR1 as GTSNPN and CDR2 as SVGIG (reference sequence). Written as DNA, the CDR3 is TGTGCCTGGAGTAACAGGAACGAGCAGTACTTC. Translation gives CAWSNRNEQYF.

This chain uses TRBV2 with TRBJ2-1, with D uncertain. The V gene lost 3 bases and the J gene lost 5 bases, with 11 bases spanning the gap. Per germline, CDR1 SNHLY and CDR2 FYNNEI. There are 14 residues in the CDR3. The CDR3 coding sequence is TGTGCCAGCAGTGACAGAATCACGCACAATGAGCAGTTCTTC. Amino acids: CASSDRITHNEQFF.

The chain has TRBV27 and TRBJ2-3, with TRBD1 identical over 10 bases. Per germline, CDR1 MNHEY and CDR2 SMNVEV (reference sequence). The CDR3 is 15 residues long. V dropped 5 bases and J dropped 4; count of bases not matched to a gene: 6. In nucleotides, the CDR3 is TGTGCCAGCAGTGGACGACAGGGGGCTCCAGATACGCAGTATTTT. It codes for CASSGRQGAPDTQYF.

This chain uses TRBV6-6 with TRBJ2-4, with TRBD2 matching over 10 bases. V dropped 5 bases and J dropped 0; count of bases not matched to a gene: 7. The germline V gene encodes CDR1 MNHNY and CDR2 SVGAGI (reference sequence). The CDR3 covers 17 residues. The CDR3 spells CASSPSGGYLAKNIQYF. The CDR3 DNA is TGTGCCAGCAGTCCTAGCGGGGGCTACCTAGCCAAAAACATTCAGTACTTC.

CDR3 DNA sequence: TGTGCCACCAGCATAACTCAGGGACAGATTCAGCCCCAGCATTTT. It yields the protein CATSITQGQIQPQHF. The rearrangement uses TRBV15 and TRBJ1-5; the match to TRBD1 covers 7 bases. The V segment lost 4 bases and the J segment 6 bases; nucleotides outside the gene matches: 9. This CDR3 is 15 amino acids long. Germline V gene data show CDR1 as LNHNV and CDR2 as YYDKDF (reference sequence).

The rearrangement uses TRBV7-9 and TRBJ1-1; 8 bases agree with TRBD1. Germline CDR1 is SEHNR and CDR2 is FQNEAQ (reference sequence). There are 17 residues in the CDR3. V was pared by 6 bases and J by 1 base, with 13 bases of the junction left unmatched. Here the CDR3 reads CASRIAGQGATNTEAFF. DNA of the CDR3: TGTGCCAGCAGAATAGCAGGGCAGGGGGCGACGAACACTGAAGCTTTCTTT.

The chain employs TRBV6-5 and TRBJ1-3, with D perhaps TRBD1 (5 bases). The CDR3 sequence is 13 residues long. Trimming took off 6 bases at V and 2 bases at J, with 8 bases between the two ends. Germline V gives CDR1 MNHEY, CDR2 SVGAGI. The CDR3 region is CASRLQAGNTIYF. CDR3 nucleotides: TGTGCCAGCAGGTTACAGGCTGGAAACACCATATATTTT.

The gene calls are TRBV9 and TRBJ1-6; TRBD1 matches 8 bases. The J segment lost 12 bases and the V segment lost 1 base, leaving 3 bases of the junction unmatched. Germline V gene sequence: CDR1 SGDLS, CDR2 YYNGEE. CDR3 length: 13 amino acids. The CDR3 loop reads CASSVQGAGPLHF. CDR3 bases: TGTGCCAGCAGCGTACAGGGGGCAGGACCCCTCCACTTT.

This chain joins TRBV19 and TRBJ1-1; D might be TRBD1 (5 bases). CDR1 is LNHDA, CDR2 SQIVND, per germline (reference sequence). The germline V and J ends were trimmed by 10 bases and 6 bases, with 15 bases remaining between them. This CDR3 contains 12 residues. The CDR3 protein is CATAGLSPEAFF. The DNA of the CDR3 is TGTGCCACAGCGGGACTCAGCCCTGAAGCTTTCTTT. Supplemented by reference TRBV19 and TRBJ1-1, the full variable domain reads DGGITQSPKYLFRKEGQNVTLSCEQNLNHDAMYWYRQDPGQGLRLIYYSQIVNDFQKGDIAEGYSVSREKKESFPLTVTSAQKNPTAFYLCATAGLSPEAFFGQGTRLTVV.